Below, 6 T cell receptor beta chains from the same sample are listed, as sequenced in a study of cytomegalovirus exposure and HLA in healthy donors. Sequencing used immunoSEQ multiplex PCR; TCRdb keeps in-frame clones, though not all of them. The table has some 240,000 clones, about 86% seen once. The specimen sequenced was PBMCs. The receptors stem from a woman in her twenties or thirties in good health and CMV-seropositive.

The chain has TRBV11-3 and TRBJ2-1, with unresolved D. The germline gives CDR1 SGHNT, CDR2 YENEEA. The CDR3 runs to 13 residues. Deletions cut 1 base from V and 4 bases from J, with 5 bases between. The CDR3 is CASSLVSYNEQFF. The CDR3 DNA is TGTGCCAGCAGCTTAGTCTCGTACAATGAGCAGTTCTTC.

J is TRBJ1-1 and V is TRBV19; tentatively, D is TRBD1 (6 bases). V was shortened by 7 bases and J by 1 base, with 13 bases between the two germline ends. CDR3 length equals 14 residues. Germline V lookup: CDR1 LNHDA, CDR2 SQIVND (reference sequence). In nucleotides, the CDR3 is TGTGCCAGTACCCCAACGGACAGGAACACTGAAGCTTTCTTT. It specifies CASTPTDRNTEAFF.

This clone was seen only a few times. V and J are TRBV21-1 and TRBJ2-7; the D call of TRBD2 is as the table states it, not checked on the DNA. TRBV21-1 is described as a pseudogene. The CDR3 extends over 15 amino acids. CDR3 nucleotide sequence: TGTGCCAGCAGAGGGTCTCGGGGATCAGGCTACGAGCAGTACTTC. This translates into CASRGSRGSGYEQYF.

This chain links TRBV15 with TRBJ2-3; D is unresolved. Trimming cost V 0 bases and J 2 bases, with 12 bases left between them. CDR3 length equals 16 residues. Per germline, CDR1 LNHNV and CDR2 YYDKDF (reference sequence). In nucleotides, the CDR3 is TGTGCCACCAGCAGAGAGGGTAGAGCGTTCACAGATACGCAGTATTTT. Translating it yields CATSREGRAFTDTQYF.

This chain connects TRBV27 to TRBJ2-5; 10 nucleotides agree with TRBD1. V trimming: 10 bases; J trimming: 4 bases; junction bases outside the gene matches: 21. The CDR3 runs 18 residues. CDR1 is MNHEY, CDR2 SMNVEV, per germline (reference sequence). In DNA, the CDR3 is TGTGCCACCATCGGTCCGGGACAGGGGCCTCGGGAGGGAGAGACCCAGTACTTC. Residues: CATIGPGQGPREGETQYF.

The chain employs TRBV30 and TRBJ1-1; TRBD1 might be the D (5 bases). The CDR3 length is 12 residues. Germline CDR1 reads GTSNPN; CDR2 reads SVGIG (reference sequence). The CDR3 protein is CAWVGGHTEAFF. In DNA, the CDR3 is TGTGCGTGGGTGGGGGGACACACTGAAGCTTTCTTT. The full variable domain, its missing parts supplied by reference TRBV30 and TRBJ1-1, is SQTIHQWPATLVQPVGSPLSLECTVEGTSNPNLYWYRQAAGRGLQLLFYSVGIGQISSEVPQNLSASRPQDRQFILSSKKLLLSDSGFYLCAWVGGHTEAFFGQGTRLTVV.